The 23 T cell receptor beta chains below all came from one sample that was sequenced in a study of cytomegalovirus exposure and HLA in healthy donors. The PCR had 60 Vbeta and 13 Jbeta primers. Sequenced by immunoSEQ multiplex PCR; TCRdb stores in-frame clones only, minus some. This sample has around 94,000 clones, with 55% to 80% found just once. The sample consisted of PBMCs. These receptors came from a human donor in good health.

The J gene is TRBJ2-2, the V gene TRBV7-9; a possible D gene is TRBD1 (5 bases). V was cut by 3 bases and J by 5 bases, with 10 bases left in between. The germline CDR1 and CDR2 sequences are SEHNR and FQNEAQ (reference sequence). The CDR3 loop spans 14 amino acids. The CDR3, as DNA: TGTGCCAGCAGCTTCGCCAGGGTAACCGGGGAGCTGTTTTTT. This gives the protein CASSFARVTGELFF. The complete variable domain, with remaining parts taken from reference TRBV7-9 and TRBJ2-2, reads DTGVSQNPRHKITKRGQNVTFRCDPISEHNRLYWYRQTLGQGPEFLTYFQNEAQLEKSRLLSDRFSAERPKGSFSTLEIQRTEQGDSAMYLCASSFARVTGELFFGEGSRLTVL.

This clone occurred a few times. The CDR3 nucleotides are TGTGCCAGCAGTCCTCCGGACAGTACCTACGAGCAGTACTTC. Encoded protein: CASSPPDSTYEQYF. The chain couples TRBV28 to TRBJ2-7; D perhaps matches TRBD1 (6 bases). The CDR3 is 14 amino acids. Germline V lookup: CDR1 MDHEN, CDR2 SYDVKM. With 5 bases removed from V and 2 bases from J, the gap between germline ends came to 13 bases.

The CDR3 loop reads CASSVRSGMNTEAFF. The CDR3 DNA reads TGTGCCAGCAGCGTGCGTTCGGGGATGAACACTGAAGCTTTCTTT. V and J are TRBV5-6 and TRBJ1-1, with D uncertain. Trimming shortened V by 4 bases and J by 0 bases, and 13 bases separated the two germline ends. The CDR3 contains 15 residues. Germline V gene lookup returns CDR1 SGHDT and CDR2 YYEEEE.

The rearrangement links TRBV2 to TRBJ2-2, with 10 positions matching TRBD1. Germline loops: CDR1 SNHLY, CDR2 FYNNEI. The CDR3 has 16 residues. Unmatched junction bases numbered 7, after V lost 4 bases and J lost 5 bases. The chain's CDR3 is CASSGDRGVRTGELFF. CDR3 nucleotide sequence: TGTGCCAGCAGTGGGGACAGGGGAGTAAGGACCGGGGAGCTGTTTTTT. Drawing the rest from reference TRBV2 and TRBJ2-2, the complete variable domain is EPEVTQTPSHQVTQMGQEVILRCVPISNHLYFYWYRQILGQKVEFLVSFYNNEISEKSEIFDDQFSVERPDGSNFTLKIRSTKLEDSAMYFCASSGDRGVRTGELFFGEGSRLTVL.

The V call is TRBV7-8, the J call TRBJ2-3; D might be TRBD2 (6 bases). Per germline, CDR1 SGHVS and CDR2 FQNEAQ. The CDR3 has 14 residues. V lost 5 bases and J lost 0, with 9 bases in between. The CDR3 nucleotides read TGTGCCAGCAGCATAAGCGGGAGCACAGATACGCAGTATTTT. Translating gives CASSISGSTDTQYF. The variable domain in full, completed from reference TRBV7-8 and TRBJ2-3, reads GAGVSQSPRYKVAKRGQDVALRCDPISGHVSLFWYQQALGQGPEFLTYFQNEAQLDKSGLPSDRFFAERPEGSVSTLKIQRTQQEDSAVYLCASSISGSTDTQYFGPGTRLTVL.

The V and J genes are TRBV4-2 and TRBJ1-6; 7 nucleotides match TRBD1. The CDR3 has 15 amino acids. The trim removed 4 bases at V and 9 bases at J, leaving 9 bases unmatched. Germline CDR1 and CDR2: LGHNA and YNFKEQ. CDR3: CASSRNRDRISPLHF. CDR3 nucleotides: TGTGCCAGCAGCCGGAACCGGGACAGAATTTCACCCCTCCACTTT.

This clone was seen only a few times. The chain joins TRBV19 to TRBJ2-1, with TRBD1 identical over 8 bases. Unmatched junction bases numbered 7, after V lost 4 bases and J lost 2 bases. This CDR3 is built from 16 residues. In germline, CDR1 is LNHDA, CDR2 SQIVND (reference sequence). This chain's CDR3 is CASSTPDRVTYNEQFF. As DNA, the CDR3 is TGTGCCAGTAGTACCCCGGACAGGGTAACCTACAATGAGCAGTTCTTC.

The chain carries TRBV25-1 and TRBJ1-2; TRBD1 aligns across 7 bases. The CDR3 runs to 13 residues. V shed 6 bases, J shed 4 bases, and the junction held 5 bases outside the gene matches. Germline V lookup: CDR1 MGHDK, CDR2 SYGVNS. In nucleotides, the CDR3 is TGTGCCAGCAGCCGACAGGGTACCTATGGCTACACCTTC. Its translation: CASSRQGTYGYTF.

V usage is TRBV5-5 and J usage is TRBJ2-4, with D tentatively TRBD2 (5 bases). CDR1 SGHKS and CDR2 YYEKEE come from the germline V gene (reference sequence). Trimming pared 1 base from V and 9 bases from J, leaving 14 bases between. The CDR3 contains 14 residues. CDR3 bases: TGTGCCAGCAGCTTGCTCATGGGAGTTGTCATTCAGTACTTC. Translating gives CASSLLMGVVIQYF.

This chain joins TRBV14 and TRBJ1-2; no firm D call. The CDR3 extends over 14 amino acids. The germline V gene encodes CDR1 SGHDN and CDR2 FVKESK. V dropped 4 bases and J dropped 8 bases, with 17 bases sitting between them. The CDR3 is CASSPRRVPGGYTF. As DNA, the CDR3 is TGTGCCAGCAGCCCCCGACGGGTCCCGGGGGGCTACACCTTC.

This chain uses TRBV7-9 with TRBJ2-3; 8 bases line up with TRBD1. Per the germline V gene, CDR1 is SEHNR and CDR2 is FQNEAQ (reference sequence). The CDR3 is made up of 15 amino acids. Germline trimming cut 3 bases from V and 2 bases from J; bases unmatched to any gene: 4. For the CDR3, the DNA is TGTGCCAGCAGCTTCGGGACAGGCTCCACAGATACGCAGTATTTT. Residues: CASSFGTGSTDTQYF. Variable domain in full (rest from reference TRBV7-9 and TRBJ2-3): DTGVSQNPRHKITKRGQNVTFRCDPISEHNRLYWYRQTLGQGPEFLTYFQNEAQLEKSRLLSDRFSAERPKGSFSTLEIQRTEQGDSAMYLCASSFGTGSTDTQYFGPGTRLTVL.

The rearrangement uses TRBV19 and TRBJ2-5; the D is unclear. V was trimmed by 2 bases and J by 0 bases, leaving 7 bases between them. The CDR3 consists of 14 residues. CDR1 is LNHDA, CDR2 SQIVND, per germline (reference sequence). CDR3: CASSILVDQETQYF. CDR3 DNA: TGTGCCAGTAGTATACTAGTGGACCAAGAGACCCAGTACTTC.

V is TRBV7-9 and J is TRBJ2-5; D is undetermined. This CDR3 region has 15 residues. Per germline, CDR1 SEHNR and CDR2 FQNEAQ (reference sequence). V was clipped by 3 bases and J by 0 bases, with 11 bases between them. The CDR3 DNA sequence: TGTGCCAGCAGCTTCCCCCGGTTTAACCAAGAGACCCAGTACTTC. Translation: CASSFPRFNQETQYF.

This sequence joins TRBV19 and TRBJ2-1; TRBD1 aligns across 7 bases. The germline V gene has CDR1 LNHDA and CDR2 SQIVND (reference sequence). J was trimmed by 5 bases and V by 6 bases; bases with no gene match: 7. This CDR3 is 14 amino acids long. CDR3 in amino acids: CASSSGQVNNEQFF. DNA for the CDR3: TGTGCCAGTAGCTCTGGACAGGTCAACAATGAGCAGTTCTTC.

Written as DNA, the CDR3 is TGCGCCAGCAGCCAAGTACAGGGGCGCTTGAACACTGAAGCTTTCTTT. This translates into CASSQVQGRLNTEAFF. This chain connects TRBV4-1 to TRBJ1-1; 7 bases agree with TRBD1. Germline V gene data show CDR1 as MGHRA and CDR2 as YSYEKL. J lost 0 bases, V lost 1 base, and 5 bases had no gene match. CDR3 length equals 16 residues.

This clone turned up a few times. V gene TRBV11-2 combines with J gene TRBJ1-1; perhaps TRBD1 as D (5 bases). This CDR3 has 13 residues. CDR1 is SGHAT and CDR2 is FQNNGV in the germline V gene. V shed 5 bases and J shed 5 bases, with 12 bases lying between them. The CDR3 region is CASSHNRQTEAFF. As DNA, the CDR3 is TGTGCCAGCAGCCATAACAGGCAGACTGAAGCTTTCTTT.

The chain joins TRBV5-1 to TRBJ2-4; 10 bases fit TRBD2. The germline CDR1 and CDR2 sequences are SGHRS and YFSETQ. With 4 bases clipped from V and 0 bases from J, the junction kept 10 bases outside the gene matches. The CDR3 runs to 18 residues. CDR3 nucleotide sequence: TGCGCCAGCAGCATAAGGACTAGCGGAAGTTTAGCCAAAAACATTCAGTACTTC. This encodes CASSIRTSGSLAKNIQYF.

A single count supports this clone. The rearrangement uses TRBV2 and TRBJ1-1, with TRBD1 as a possible D gene (5 bases). The CDR3 is 13 residues long. V lost 6 bases, J lost 4 bases, and 12 bases lay in between. Germline V CDR1 and CDR2: SNHLY, FYNNEI. In DNA form, the CDR3 reads TGTGCCAGCAGCAGGGAAAGGGCCACTGAAGCTTTCTTT. This codes for CASSRERATEAFF.

The chain links TRBV6-1 to TRBJ2-2; possible D gene TRBD1, 5 bases. This CDR3 has 16 amino acids. The ends were cut back, 2 bases at V and 0 bases at J, with 10 bases in the middle. Germline lookup yields CDR1 MNHNS and CDR2 SASEGT. CDR3 in amino acids: CASSESRTPNTGELFF. For the CDR3, the DNA is TGTGCCAGCAGTGAATCAAGGACACCGAACACCGGGGAGCTGTTTTTT.

This clone was observed a handful of times. The J gene is TRBJ2-3, the V gene TRBV5-1; D remains ambiguous. Germline V gene sequence: CDR1 SGHRS, CDR2 YFSETQ. The ends were cut back, 6 bases at V and 0 bases at J, with 11 bases in the middle. The CDR3 has 14 amino acids. The CDR3 DNA reads as TGCGCCAGCATCCTAAACCCTAGCACAGATACGCAGTATTTT. It translates to CASILNPSTDTQYF. The full variable domain, in which reference TRBV5-1 and TRBJ2-3 provide the parts outside the CDR3, is KAGVTQTPRYLIKTRGQQVTLSCSPISGHRSVSWYQQTPGQGLQFLFEYFSETQRNKGNFPGRFSGRQFSNSRSEMNVSTLELGDSALYLCASILNPSTDTQYFGPGTRLTVL.

There are a few counts of this clone. The rearrangement uses TRBV5-1 and TRBJ2-7; 10 bases are shared with TRBD2. CDR1 is SGHRS and CDR2 is YFSETQ in the germline V gene. The CDR3 covers 14 residues. The V and J ends lost 8 bases and 3 bases, in that order; junction bases with no gene match: 8. The CDR3 reads CARSRAGGGYEQYF. The CDR3 nucleotides read TGCGCCAGATCCCGAGCGGGAGGGGGCTACGAGCAGTACTTC.

V is TRBV5-1 and J is TRBJ2-3, with a weak D call TRBD2 (5 bases). Trimming left V 0 bases short and J 6 bases short, with 11 bases between. The germline V gene has CDR1 SGHRS and CDR2 YFSETQ. The CDR3 consists of 14 residues. This chain's CDR3 is CASSLGGNKDTQYF. The DNA for the CDR3 is TGCGCCAGCAGCTTGGGAGGGAATAAGGATACGCAGTATTTT. Looking up the rest from reference TRBV5-1 and TRBJ2-3 gives the full variable domain: KAGVTQTPRYLIKTRGQQVTLSCSPISGHRSVSWYQQTPGQGLQFLFEYFSETQRNKGNFPGRFSGRQFSNSRSEMNVSTLELGDSALYLCASSLGGNKDTQYFGPGTRLTVL.

This clone occurred a few times. V and J are TRBV6-1 and TRBJ2-1; 9 bases align to TRBD1. The V segment lost 7 bases and the J segment 9 bases; nucleotides outside the gene matches: 13. Germline CDR1 is MNHNS and CDR2 is SASEGT. CDR3 length: 15 amino acids. CDR3: CASTSAGTGWGEQFF. DNA of the CDR3: TGTGCCAGCACCTCCGCCGGGACAGGGTGGGGTGAGCAGTTCTTC.